The clone carrying this T cell receptor beta chain was counted once. Its antigen is unidentified. The investigators split CD4+ cells into a CD45RA+ naive subset and a CD45RA-negative memory subset. The sample is drawn from a study of shared clonotypes between healthy human individuals. Notes on the study in general: The authors expected sequencing depth to affect clonotype sharing among donors. Among non-shared clonotypes, generation probabilities were lower than among those shared by all four donors. Several donors showed sharing of roughly 5% of naive CD4 clonotypes.

Sequencing used immunoSEQ multiplex PCR; TCRdb keeps in-frame clones, though not all of them. The sample has approximately 330,000 clones, less than 75% seen once. Germline CDR1 SGHKS, CDR2 YYEKEE (reference sequence). V gave up 4 bases and J gave up 3 bases, with 11 bases separating them. This CDR3 spans 14 amino acids. The V gene is TRBV5-5, the J gene TRBJ1-3; D ambiguous. Sequenced: memory CD4+ T cells sorted from blood. Described subset: CD45RA-negative fraction. The clonotype was recovered from a man younger than 40 in good health. The CDR3 protein is CASSPNYSGNTIYF. The CDR3 DNA reads TGTGCCAGCAGCCCCAATTATAGTGGAAACACCATATATTTT. The variable domain in full, with the rest retrieved from reference TRBV5-5 and TRBJ1-3, is DAGVTQSPTHLIKTRGQQVTLRCSPISGHKSVSWYQQVLGQGPQFIFQYYEKEERGRGNFPDRFSARQFPNYSSELNVNALLLGDSALYLCASSPNYSGNTIYFGEGSWLTVV.